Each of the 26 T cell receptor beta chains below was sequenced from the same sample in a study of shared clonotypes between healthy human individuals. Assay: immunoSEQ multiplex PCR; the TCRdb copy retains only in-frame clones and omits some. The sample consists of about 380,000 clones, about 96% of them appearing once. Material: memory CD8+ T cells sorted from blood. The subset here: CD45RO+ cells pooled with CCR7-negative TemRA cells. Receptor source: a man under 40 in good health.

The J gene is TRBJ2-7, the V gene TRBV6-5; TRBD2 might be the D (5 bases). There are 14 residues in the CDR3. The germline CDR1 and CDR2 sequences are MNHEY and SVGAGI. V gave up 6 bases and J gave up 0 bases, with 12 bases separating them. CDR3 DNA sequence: TGTGCCAGCAGCACGGTGCGGGCCTCCTACGAGCAGTACTTC. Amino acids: CASSTVRASYEQYF.

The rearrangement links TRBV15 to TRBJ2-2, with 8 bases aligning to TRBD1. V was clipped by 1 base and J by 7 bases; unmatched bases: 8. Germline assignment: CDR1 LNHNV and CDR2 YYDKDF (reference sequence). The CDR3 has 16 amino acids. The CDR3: CATSRGRGQGRGELFF. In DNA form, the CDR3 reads TGTGCCACCAGCAGAGGCCGCGGACAGGGCCGCGGGGAGCTGTTTTTT.

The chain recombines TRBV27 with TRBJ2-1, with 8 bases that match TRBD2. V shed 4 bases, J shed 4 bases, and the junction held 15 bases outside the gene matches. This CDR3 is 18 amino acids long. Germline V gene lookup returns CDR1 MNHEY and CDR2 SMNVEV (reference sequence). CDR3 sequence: CASSYRALAEVMYNEQFF. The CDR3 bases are TGTGCCAGCAGTTACCGGGCACTAGCGGAGGTAATGTACAATGAGCAGTTCTTC.

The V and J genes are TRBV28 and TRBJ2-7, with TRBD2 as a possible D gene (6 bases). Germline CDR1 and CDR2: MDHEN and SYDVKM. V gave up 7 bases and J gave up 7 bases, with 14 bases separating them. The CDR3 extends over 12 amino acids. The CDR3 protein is CASTSSAREQYF. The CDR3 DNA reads TGTGCCAGCACGTCTAGCGCCAGAGAGCAGTACTTC.

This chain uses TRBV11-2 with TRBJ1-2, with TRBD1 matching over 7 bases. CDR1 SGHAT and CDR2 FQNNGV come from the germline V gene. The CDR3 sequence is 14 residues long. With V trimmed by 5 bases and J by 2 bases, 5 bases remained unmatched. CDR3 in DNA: TGTGCCAGCAGCCCGGGACAGAACAACTATGGCTACACCTTC. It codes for CASSPGQNNYGYTF.

The CDR3 loop is CASSPTGTYGYTF. The CDR3 DNA follows: TGTGCCAGCAGCCCGACAGGGACCTATGGCTACACCTTC. This sequence joins TRBV28 and TRBJ1-2; 7 bases line up with TRBD1. Trimming at V came to 6 bases and at J to 4 bases, leaving 5 bases not matched to a gene. This CDR3 region has 13 residues. Germline V lookup: CDR1 MDHEN, CDR2 SYDVKM.

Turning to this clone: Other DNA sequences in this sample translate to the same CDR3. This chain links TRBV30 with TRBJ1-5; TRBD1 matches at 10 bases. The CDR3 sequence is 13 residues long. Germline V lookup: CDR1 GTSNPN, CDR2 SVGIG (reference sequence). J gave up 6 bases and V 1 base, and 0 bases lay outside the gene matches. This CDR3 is CAWSGTGGQPQHF. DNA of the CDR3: TGTGCCTGGAGTGGGACAGGGGGTCAGCCCCAGCATTTT. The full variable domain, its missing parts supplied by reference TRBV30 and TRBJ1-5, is SQTIHQWPATLVQPVGSPLSLECTVEGTSNPNLYWYRQAAGRGLQLLFYSVGIGQISSEVPQNLSASRPQDRQFILSSKKLLLSDSGFYLCAWSGTGGQPQHFGDGTRLSIL.

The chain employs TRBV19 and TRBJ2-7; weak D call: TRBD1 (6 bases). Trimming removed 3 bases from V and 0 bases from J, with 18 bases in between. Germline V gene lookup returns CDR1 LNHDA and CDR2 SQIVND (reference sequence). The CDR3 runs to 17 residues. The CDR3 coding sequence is TGTGCCAGTAGTATTACCCTACAGACAGGACTCTCCTACGAGCAGTACTTC. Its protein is CASSITLQTGLSYEQYF.

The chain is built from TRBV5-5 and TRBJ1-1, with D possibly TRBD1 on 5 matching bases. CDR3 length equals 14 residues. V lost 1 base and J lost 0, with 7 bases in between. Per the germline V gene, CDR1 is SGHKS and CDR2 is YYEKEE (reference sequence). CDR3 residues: CASSLSGMNTEAFF. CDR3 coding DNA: TGTGCCAGCAGCTTGTCAGGGATGAACACTGAAGCTTTCTTT.

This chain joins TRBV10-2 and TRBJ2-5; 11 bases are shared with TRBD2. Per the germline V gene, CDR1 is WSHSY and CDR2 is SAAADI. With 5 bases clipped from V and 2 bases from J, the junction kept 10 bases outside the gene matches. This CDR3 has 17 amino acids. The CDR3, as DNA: TGCGCCAGCAGTCCCCCAAATCTAGCGGGGGGTCAAGAGACCCAGTACTTC. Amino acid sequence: CASSPPNLAGGQETQYF.

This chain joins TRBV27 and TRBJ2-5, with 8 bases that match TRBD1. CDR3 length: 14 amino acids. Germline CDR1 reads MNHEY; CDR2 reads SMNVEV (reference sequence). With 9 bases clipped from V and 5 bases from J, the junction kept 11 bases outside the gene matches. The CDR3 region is CASARVTGGETQYF. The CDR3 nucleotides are TGTGCCAGTGCGAGGGTCACAGGGGGGGAGACCCAGTACTTC.

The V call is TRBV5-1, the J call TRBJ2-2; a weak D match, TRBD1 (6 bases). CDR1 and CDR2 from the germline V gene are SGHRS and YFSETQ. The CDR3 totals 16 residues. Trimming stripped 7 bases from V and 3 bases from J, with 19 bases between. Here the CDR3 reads CASQFITGSDTGELFF. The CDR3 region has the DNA TGCGCCAGCCAATTCATTACAGGGTCGGACACCGGGGAGCTGTTTTTT.

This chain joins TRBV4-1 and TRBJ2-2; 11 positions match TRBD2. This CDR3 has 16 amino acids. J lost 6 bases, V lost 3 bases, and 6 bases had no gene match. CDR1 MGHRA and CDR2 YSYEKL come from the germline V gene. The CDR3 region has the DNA TGCGCCAGCAGCCAGGCTCTAGCGGGAGGACCCGGGGAGCTGTTTTTT. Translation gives CASSQALAGGPGELFF.

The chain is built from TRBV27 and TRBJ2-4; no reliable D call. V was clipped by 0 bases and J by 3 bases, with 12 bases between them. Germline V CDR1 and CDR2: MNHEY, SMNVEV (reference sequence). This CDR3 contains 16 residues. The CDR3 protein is CASSLSGNYVKNIQYF. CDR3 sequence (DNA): TGTGCCAGCAGTTTATCAGGGAACTATGTCAAAAACATTCAGTACTTC.

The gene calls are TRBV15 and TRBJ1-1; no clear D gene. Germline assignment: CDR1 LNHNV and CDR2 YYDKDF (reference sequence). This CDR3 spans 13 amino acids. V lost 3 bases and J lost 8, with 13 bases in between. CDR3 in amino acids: CATSSPYPPEAFF. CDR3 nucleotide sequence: TGTGCCACCAGCAGCCCCTACCCGCCAGAAGCTTTCTTT.

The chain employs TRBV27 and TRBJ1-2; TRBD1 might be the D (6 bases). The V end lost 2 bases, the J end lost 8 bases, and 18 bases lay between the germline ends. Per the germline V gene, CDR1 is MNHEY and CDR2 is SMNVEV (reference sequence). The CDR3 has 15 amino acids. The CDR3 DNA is TGTGCCAGCAGTTTAAATCCCTCGACAGGTCGAGGCTACACCTTC. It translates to CASSLNPSTGRGYTF.

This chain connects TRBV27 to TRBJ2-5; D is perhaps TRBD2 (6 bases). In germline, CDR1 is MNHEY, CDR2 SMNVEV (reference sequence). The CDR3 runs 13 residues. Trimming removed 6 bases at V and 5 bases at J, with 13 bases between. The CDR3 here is CASSPGVRETQYF. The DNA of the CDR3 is TGTGCCAGCAGCCCGGGAGTAAGGGAGACCCAGTACTTC.

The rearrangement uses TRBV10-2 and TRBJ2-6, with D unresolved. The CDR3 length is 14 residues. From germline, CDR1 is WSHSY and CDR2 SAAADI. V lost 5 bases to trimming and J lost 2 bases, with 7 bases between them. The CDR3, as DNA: TGCGCCAGCAGTTTTTCCCCTGGGGCCAACGTCCTGACTTTC. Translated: CASSFSPGANVLTF.

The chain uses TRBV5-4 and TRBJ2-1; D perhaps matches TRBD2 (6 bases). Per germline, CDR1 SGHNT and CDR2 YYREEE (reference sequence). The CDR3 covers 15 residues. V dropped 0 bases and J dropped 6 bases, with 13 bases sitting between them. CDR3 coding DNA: TGTGCCAGCAGCTTGGACGCGGGATGGGGCAATGAGCAGTTCTTC. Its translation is CASSLDAGWGNEQFF.

The CDR3 region is CASRSLDSSWGDTQYF. CDR3 sequence (DNA): TGTGCCAGCCGATCTCTGGACAGTTCATGGGGAGATACGCAGTATTTT. The chain links TRBV2 to TRBJ2-3, with a weak D call TRBD1 (6 bases). Trimming took 8 bases from V and 5 from J, leaving 23 bases between them. Germline CDR1 is SNHLY and CDR2 is FYNNEI. CDR3 size: 16 residues.

CDR3 sequence (DNA): TGCGCCAGCAACCACGTAGCGGGAGCCCACGAGCAGTACTTC. Translating gives CASNHVAGAHEQYF. This chain links TRBV5-1 with TRBJ2-7; TRBD2 matches 9 bases. V shed 6 bases and J 5 bases; nucleotides not matched to a gene: 9. The CDR3 sequence is 14 residues long. CDR1 and CDR2 from the germline V gene are SGHRS and YFSETQ. The variable domain in full, with the rest retrieved from reference TRBV5-1 and TRBJ2-7, is KAGVTQTPRYLIKTRGQQVTLSCSPISGHRSVSWYQQTPGQGLQFLFEYFSETQRNKGNFPGRFSGRQFSNSRSEMNVSTLELGDSALYLCASNHVAGAHEQYFGPGTRLTVT.

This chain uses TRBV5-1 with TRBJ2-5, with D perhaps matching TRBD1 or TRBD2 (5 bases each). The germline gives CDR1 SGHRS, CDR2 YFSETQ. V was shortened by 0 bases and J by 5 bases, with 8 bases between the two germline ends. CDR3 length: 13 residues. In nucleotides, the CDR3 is TGCGCCAGCAGCTTGGAAGGGACCGAGACCCAGTACTTC. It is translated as CASSLEGTETQYF.

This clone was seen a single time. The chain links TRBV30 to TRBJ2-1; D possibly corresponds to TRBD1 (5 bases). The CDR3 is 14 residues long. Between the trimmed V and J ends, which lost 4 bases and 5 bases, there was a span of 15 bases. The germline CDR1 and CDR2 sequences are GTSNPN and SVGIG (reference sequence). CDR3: CAWIGRVTNNEQFF. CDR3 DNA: TGTGCCTGGATTGGCAGGGTGACGAACAATGAGCAGTTCTTC.

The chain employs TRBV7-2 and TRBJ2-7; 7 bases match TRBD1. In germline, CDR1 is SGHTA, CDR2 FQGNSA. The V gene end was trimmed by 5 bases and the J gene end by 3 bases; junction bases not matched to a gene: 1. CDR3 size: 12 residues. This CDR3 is CASSRTGYEQYF. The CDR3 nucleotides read TGTGCCAGCAGCCGGACAGGCTACGAGCAGTACTTC.

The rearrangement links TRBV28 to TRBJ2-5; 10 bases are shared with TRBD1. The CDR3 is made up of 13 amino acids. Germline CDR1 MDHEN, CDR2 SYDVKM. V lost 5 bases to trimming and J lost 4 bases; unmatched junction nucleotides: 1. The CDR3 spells CASSRDRGETQYF. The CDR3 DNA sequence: TGTGCCAGCAGTCGGGACAGGGGAGAGACCCAGTACTTC.

The chain's CDR3 is CSVEDLNNYGYTF. The CDR3 DNA reads as TGCAGCGTTGAAGATTTAAATAACTATGGCTACACCTTC. V is TRBV29-1 and J is TRBJ1-2; D unclear. The CDR3 spans 13 residues. The germline V and J ends were trimmed by 0 bases and 1 base, with 6 bases remaining between them. CDR1 and CDR2 from the germline V gene are SQVTM and ANQGSEA.